The rows below give T cell receptor beta chains drawn from one sample of a study of response to subunit inactivated influenza vaccine. In TCRdb, the RT-PCR reads were re-called with MiXCR into one record per CDR3 protein. This sample has roughly 630,000 distinct CDR3 sequences, with 14% found just once. Material: PBMCs from blood, obtained around 15 days before vaccination. The receptors were sampled from a man between 45 and 60 years old who received an inactivated influenza vaccine. Each CDR3 is given with its conserved first and last residue. A D gene is named only where the DNA matches it firmly. Not all rows give a size; the values are once, few, many and, for expanded clones, a class.

TRBJ1-2 many TRBV20-1 - CSATTPRGWDGYTF TGCAGTGCTACCACCCCCAGGGGATGGGATGGCTACACCTTC
TRBJ2-2 - TRBV7-8 TRBD2 CASSLAPSGSLTGELFF TGTGCCAGCAGCTTAGCGCCTAGCGGGAGTCTCACCGGGGAGCTGTTTTTT
TRBJ2-7 many TRBV9 TRBD2 CASHASGFSYEQYF TGTGCCAGTCACGCTAGCGGCTTCTCCTACGAGCAGTACTTC
TRBJ1-1 few TRBV20-1 TRBD1 CSARVSGGPEAFF TGCAGTGCTAGAGTATCAGGGGGGCCTGAAGCTTTCTTT
TRBJ2-5 few TRBV7-8 - CASSSWDMGIETQYF TGTGCCAGCAGCTCCTGGGACATGGGCATCGAGACCCAGTACTTC
TRBJ1-5 - TRBV19 TRBD1 CASMYGTGINQPQHF TGTGCCAGTATGTACGGGACAGGAATTAATCAGCCCCAGCATTTT
TRBJ2-1 - TRBV13 TRBD1 CASSLTSGQGVYNEQFF TGTGCCAGCAGCTTGACCTCGGGACAGGGCGTCTACAATGAGCAGTTCTTC
TRBJ1-5 - TRBV20-1 - CSRTLGTNQPQHF TGCAGCCGAACTTTGGGGACAAATCAGCCCCAGCATTTT
TRBJ1-2 few TRBV28 - CASSPHAGTGYGYTF TGTGCCAGCAGTCCTCACGCAGGTACCGGCTATGGCTACACCTTC
TRBJ1-3 few TRBV7-9 - CASNPSGNTIYF TGTGCCAGCAACCCCTCTGGAAACACCATATATTTT
TRBJ2-7 few TRBV12-3/TRBV12-4 TRBD1 CASSLRQGWEQYF TGTGCCAGCAGTTTGAGACAGGGGTGGGAGCAGTACTTC
TRBJ2-2 - TRBV27 - CASKISPGAAGELFF TGTGCCAGCAAAATAAGTCCGGGGGCTGCCGGGGAGCTGTTTTTT
TRBJ2-7 - TRBV7-2 TRBD1 CASSPSSGGRGLGEQYF TGTGCCAGCAGCCCTAGTTCAGGGGGCCGAGGCCTTGGAGAGCAGTACTTC
TRBJ2-2 - TRBV11-2 - CASSEQGGGELFF TGTGCCAGCAGCGAACAGGGTGGGGGGGAGCTGTTTTTT
TRBJ1-2 few TRBV9 - CASSAVNGYTF TGTGCCAGCAGCGCCGTTAATGGCTACACCTTC
TRBJ2-7 few TRBV20-1 TRBD2 CSAGAGGREQYF TGCAGTGCTGGGGCGGGAGGGCGCGAGCAGTACTTC
TRBJ2-2 few TRBV12-3/TRBV12-4 TRBD1 CASRDRDRDTGELFF TGTGCCAGCCGAGATAGGGACAGGGACACCGGGGAGCTGTTTTTT
TRBJ2-1 - TRBV29-1 TRBD1 CSADRDRGRPNNEQFF TGCAGCGCGGACCGGGACAGGGGGCGGCCCAACAATGAGCAGTTCTTC
TRBJ2-3 many TRBV6-2/TRBV6-3 TRBD2 CASSKGTSGEFTDTQYF TGTGCCAGCAGTAAGGGGACTAGCGGAGAGTTCACAGATACGCAGTATTTT
TRBJ2-7 few TRBV7-2 - CASSFVEGGYEQYF TGTGCCAGCAGCTTTGTTGAGGGGGGCTACGAGCAGTACTTC
TRBJ1-6 - TRBV20-1 TRBD1 CSAREGTGTSPLHF TGCAGTGCTAGGGAGGGGACAGGGACCTCACCCCTCCACTTT
TRBJ2-7 - TRBV30 - CAWSPTSPYEQYF TGTGCCTGGTCTCCGACAAGCCCCTACGAGCAGTACTTC
TRBJ2-7 - TRBV5-1 - CASSLGANNNEQYF TGCGCCAGCAGCTTGGGGGCCAACAACAACGAGCAGTACTTC
TRBJ1-5 many TRBV28 - CASSLEWGGQPQHF TGTGCCAGCAGCCTAGAGTGGGGTGGTCAGCCCCAGCATTTT
TRBJ2-1 - TRBV27 - CASSSNPPYIISEQFF TGTGCCAGCAGTTCTAACCCCCCCTACATAATCAGTGAGCAGTTCTTC
TRBJ1-3 - TRBV6-5 TRBD1 CASSSGGNSGNTIYF TGTGCCAGCAGTTCAGGGGGTAACTCTGGAAACACCATATATTTT
TRBJ2-1 few TRBV6-2/TRBV6-3 - CASNDGRHNEQFF TGTGCCAGCAATGACGGACGCCACAATGAGCAGTTCTTC
TRBJ1-3 many TRBV7-2 TRBD1 CASSHQFPGGANTIYF TGTGCCAGCAGTCACCAATTTCCAGGGGGAGCGAACACCATATATTTT
TRBJ2-3 - TRBV28 TRBD2 CASSDGTTLDTQYF TGTGCCAGCAGTGACGGGACTACCCTGGATACGCAGTATTTT
TRBJ1-3 - TRBV6-1 - CASSRDSAGNTIYF TGTGCCAGCAGCCGGGATTCGGCTGGAAACACCATATATTTT
TRBJ2-7 - TRBV5-6 TRBD2 CASSKLAGGTYEQYF TGTGCCAGCAGCAAACTAGCGGGAGGTACCTACGAGCAGTACTTC
TRBJ2-2 few TRBV7-9 TRBD1 CASSLPRGQTGELFF TGTGCCAGCAGCCTCCCCCGGGGACAGACCGGGGAGCTGTTTTTT
TRBJ2-7 - TRBV15 - CATSDRYEQYF TGTGCCACCAGCGACCGCTACGAGCAGTACTTC
TRBJ1-6 - TRBV4-3 - CASSQDVQGSPLHF TGCGCCAGCAGCCAAGATGTACAGGGTTCACCCCTCCACTTT
TRBJ1-6 - TRBV15 - CATSRGDSPLHF TGTGCCACCAGCAGAGGGGATTCACCCCTCCACTTT
TRBJ2-7 few TRBV20-1 TRBD2 CSASGASGRSGYEQYF TGCAGTGCTAGTGGGGCTAGCGGGAGGTCAGGGTACGAGCAGTACTTC
TRBJ2-2 - TRBV6-2/TRBV6-3 - CASAQANTGELFF TGTGCCAGCGCCCAGGCGAACACCGGGGAGCTGTTTTTT
TRBJ2-7 few TRBV6-5 - CASSQVGKQYF TGTGCCAGCAGTCAAGTGGGGAAGCAGTACTTC
TRBJ1-5 - TRBV12-3/TRBV12-4 TRBD1 CASSEADRGVDSNQPQHF TGTGCCAGCAGTGAAGCGGACAGGGGGGTTGATAGCAATCAGCCCCAGCATTTT